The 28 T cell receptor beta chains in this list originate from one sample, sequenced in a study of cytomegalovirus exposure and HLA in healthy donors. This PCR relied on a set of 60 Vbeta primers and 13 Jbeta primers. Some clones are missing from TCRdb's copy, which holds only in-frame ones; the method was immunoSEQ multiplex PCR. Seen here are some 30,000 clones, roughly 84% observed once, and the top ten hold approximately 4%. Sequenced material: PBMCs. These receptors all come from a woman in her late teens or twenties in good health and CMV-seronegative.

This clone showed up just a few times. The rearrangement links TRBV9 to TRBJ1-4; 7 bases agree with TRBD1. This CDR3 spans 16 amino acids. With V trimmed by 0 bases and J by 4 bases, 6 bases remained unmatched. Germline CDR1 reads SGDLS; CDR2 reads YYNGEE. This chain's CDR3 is CASSVGPGQLNEKLFF. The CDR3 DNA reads TGTGCCAGCAGCGTAGGGCCGGGACAGCTTAATGAAAAACTGTTTTTT.

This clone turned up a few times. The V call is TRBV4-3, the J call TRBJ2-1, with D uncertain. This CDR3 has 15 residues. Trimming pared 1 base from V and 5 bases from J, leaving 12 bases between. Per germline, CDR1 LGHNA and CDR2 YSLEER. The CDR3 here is CASSQGSGRNNEQFF. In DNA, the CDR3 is TGCGCCAGCAGCCAAGGGAGTGGTAGAAACAATGAGCAGTTCTTC.

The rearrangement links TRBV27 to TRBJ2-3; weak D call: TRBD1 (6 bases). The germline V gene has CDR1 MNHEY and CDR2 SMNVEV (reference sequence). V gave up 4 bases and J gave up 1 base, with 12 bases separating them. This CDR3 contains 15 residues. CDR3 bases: TGTGCCAGCAGTTATCAGGGGTATGGCACAGATACGCAGTATTTT. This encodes CASSYQGYGTDTQYF.

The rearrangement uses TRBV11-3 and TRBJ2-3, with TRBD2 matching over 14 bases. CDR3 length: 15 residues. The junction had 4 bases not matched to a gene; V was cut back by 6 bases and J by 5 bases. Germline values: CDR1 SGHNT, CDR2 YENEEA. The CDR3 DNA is TGTGCCAGCAGGCTCGGGACTAGCGGGGGAGATACGCAGTATTTT. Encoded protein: CASRLGTSGGDTQYF.

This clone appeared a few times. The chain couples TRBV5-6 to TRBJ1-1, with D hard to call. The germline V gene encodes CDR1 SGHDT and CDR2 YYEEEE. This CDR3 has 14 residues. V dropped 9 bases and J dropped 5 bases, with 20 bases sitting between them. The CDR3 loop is CATQPLRASTEAFF. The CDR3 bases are TGTGCCACCCAACCTCTCAGAGCTAGTACTGAAGCTTTCTTT.

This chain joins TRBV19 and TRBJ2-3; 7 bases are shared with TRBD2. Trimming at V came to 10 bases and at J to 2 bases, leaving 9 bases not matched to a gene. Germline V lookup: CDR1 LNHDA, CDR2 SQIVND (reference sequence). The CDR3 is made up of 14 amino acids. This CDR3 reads CATGKAGPTDTQYF. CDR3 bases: TGTGCCACAGGTAAAGCGGGGCCCACAGATACGCAGTATTTT.

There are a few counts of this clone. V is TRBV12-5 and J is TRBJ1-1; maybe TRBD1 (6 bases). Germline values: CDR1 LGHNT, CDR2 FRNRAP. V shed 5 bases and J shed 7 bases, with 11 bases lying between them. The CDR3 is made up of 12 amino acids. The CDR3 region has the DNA TGTGCTAGTGGTGCAGGGGTGGGTGAAGCTTTCTTT. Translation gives CASGAGVGEAFF.

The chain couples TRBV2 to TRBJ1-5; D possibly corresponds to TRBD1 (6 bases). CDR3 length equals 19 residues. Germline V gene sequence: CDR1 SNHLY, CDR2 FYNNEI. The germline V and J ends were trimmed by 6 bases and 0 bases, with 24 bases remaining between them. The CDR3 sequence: CASSQPRGATRDSNQPQHF. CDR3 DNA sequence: TGTGCCAGCAGCCAACCTCGGGGGGCAACAAGAGATAGCAATCAGCCCCAGCATTTT.

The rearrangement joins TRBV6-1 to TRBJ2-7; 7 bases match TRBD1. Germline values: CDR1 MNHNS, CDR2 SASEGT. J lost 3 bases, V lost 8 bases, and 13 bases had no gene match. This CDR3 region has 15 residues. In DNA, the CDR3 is TGTGCCAGCCAAACAGGGGTTGGGGCCAGCTACGAGCAGTACTTC. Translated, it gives CASQTGVGASYEQYF.

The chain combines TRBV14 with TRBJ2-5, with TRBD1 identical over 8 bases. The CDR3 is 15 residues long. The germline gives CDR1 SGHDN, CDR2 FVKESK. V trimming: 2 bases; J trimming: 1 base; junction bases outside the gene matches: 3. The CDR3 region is CASSQSQGAQETQYF. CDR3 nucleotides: TGTGCCAGCAGCCAAAGCCAGGGGGCCCAAGAGACCCAGTACTTC.

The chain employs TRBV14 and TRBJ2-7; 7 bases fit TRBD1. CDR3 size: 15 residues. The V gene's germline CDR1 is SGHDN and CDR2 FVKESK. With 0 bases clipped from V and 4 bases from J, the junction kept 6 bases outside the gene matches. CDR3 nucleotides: TGTGCCAGCAGCCAAGATCTTACAGGGGCATACGAGCAGTACTTC. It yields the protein CASSQDLTGAYEQYF.

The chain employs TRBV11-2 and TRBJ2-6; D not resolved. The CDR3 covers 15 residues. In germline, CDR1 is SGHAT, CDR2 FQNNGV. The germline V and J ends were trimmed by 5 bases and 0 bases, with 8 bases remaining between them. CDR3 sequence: CASSDRSSGANVLTF. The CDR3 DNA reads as TGTGCCAGCAGCGATAGGAGCTCTGGGGCCAACGTCCTGACTTTC.

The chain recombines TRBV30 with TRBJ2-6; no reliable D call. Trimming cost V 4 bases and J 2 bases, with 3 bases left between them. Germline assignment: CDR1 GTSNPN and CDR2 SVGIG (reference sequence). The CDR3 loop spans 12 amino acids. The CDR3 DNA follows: TGTGCCTGGACTGCTGGGGCCAACGTCCTGACTTTC. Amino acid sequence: CAWTAGANVLTF.

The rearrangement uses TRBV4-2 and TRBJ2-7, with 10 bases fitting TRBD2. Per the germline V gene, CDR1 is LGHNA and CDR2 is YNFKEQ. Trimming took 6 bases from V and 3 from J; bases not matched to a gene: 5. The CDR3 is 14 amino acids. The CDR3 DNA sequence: TGTGCCAGCAGGGACGGACTAGCGGACTACGAGCAGTACTTC. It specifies CASRDGLADYEQYF.

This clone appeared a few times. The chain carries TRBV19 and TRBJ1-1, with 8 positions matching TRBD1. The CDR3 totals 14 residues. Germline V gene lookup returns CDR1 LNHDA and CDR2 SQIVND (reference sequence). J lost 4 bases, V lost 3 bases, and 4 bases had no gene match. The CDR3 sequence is CASSMTGVSTEAFF. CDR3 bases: TGTGCCAGTAGTATGACAGGGGTGAGCACTGAAGCTTTCTTT.

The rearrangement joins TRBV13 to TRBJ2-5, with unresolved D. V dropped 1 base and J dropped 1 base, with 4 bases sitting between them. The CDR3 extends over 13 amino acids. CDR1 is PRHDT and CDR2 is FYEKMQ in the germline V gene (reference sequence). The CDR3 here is CASSLDIQETQYF. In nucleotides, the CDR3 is TGTGCCAGCAGCTTAGACATCCAAGAGACCCAGTACTTC.

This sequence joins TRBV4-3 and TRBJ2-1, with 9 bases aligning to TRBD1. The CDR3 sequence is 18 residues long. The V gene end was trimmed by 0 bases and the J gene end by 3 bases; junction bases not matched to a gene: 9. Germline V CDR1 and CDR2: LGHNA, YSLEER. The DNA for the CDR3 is TGCGCCAGCAGCCAAGACTTAACAGGGGGCTGGTACTACAATGAGCAGTTCTTC. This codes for CASSQDLTGGWYYNEQFF.

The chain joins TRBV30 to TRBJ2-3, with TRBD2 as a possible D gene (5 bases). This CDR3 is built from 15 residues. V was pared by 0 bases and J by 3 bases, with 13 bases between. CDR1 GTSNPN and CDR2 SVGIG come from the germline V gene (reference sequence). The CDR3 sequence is CAWSVRGTDTDTQYF. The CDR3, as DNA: TGTGCCTGGAGTGTCCGGGGAACGGATACAGATACGCAGTATTTT.

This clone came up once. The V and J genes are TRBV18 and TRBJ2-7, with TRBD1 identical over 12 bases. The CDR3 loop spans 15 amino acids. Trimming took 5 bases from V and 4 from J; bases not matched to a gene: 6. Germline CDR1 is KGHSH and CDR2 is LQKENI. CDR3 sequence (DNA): TGTGCCAGCTCAGCCGGGACAGGGGGCCCTTACGAGCAGTACTTC. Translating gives CASSAGTGGPYEQYF.

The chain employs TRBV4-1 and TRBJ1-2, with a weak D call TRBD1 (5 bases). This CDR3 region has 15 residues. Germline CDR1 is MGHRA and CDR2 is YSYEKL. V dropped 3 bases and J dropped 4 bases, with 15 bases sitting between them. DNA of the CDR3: TGCGCCAGCAGCCAGCAACAGGAGATGGGCTATGGCTACACCTTC. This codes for CASSQQQEMGYGYTF.

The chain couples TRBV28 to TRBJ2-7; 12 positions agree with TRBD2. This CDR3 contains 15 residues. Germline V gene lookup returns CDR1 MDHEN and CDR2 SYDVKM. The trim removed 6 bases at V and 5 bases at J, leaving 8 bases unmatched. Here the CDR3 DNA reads TGTGCCAGCAGATTGACTAGCGGGAGACTCCACGAGCAGTACTTC. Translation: CASRLTSGRLHEQYF.

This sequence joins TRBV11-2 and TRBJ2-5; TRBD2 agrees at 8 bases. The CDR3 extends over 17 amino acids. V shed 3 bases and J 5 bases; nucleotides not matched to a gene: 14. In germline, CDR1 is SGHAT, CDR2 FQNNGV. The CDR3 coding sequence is TGTGCCAGCAGCTTTTCAGATGTTAGCGGGGTAAGGGAGACCCAGTACTTC. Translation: CASSFSDVSGVRETQYF. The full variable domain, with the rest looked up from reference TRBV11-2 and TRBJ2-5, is EAGVAQSPRYKIIEKRQSVAFWCNPISGHATLYWYQQILGQGPKLLIQFQNNGVVDDSQLPKDRFSAERLKGVDSTLKIQPAKLEDSAVYLCASSFSDVSGVRETQYFGPGTRLLVL.

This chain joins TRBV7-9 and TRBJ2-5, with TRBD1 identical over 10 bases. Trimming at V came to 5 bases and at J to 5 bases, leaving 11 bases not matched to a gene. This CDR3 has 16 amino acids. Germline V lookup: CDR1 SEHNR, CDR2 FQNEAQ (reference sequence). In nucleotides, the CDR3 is TGTGCCAGCAGCATATGGACAGGGGGGGGATGGGAGACCCAGTACTTC. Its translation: CASSIWTGGGWETQYF. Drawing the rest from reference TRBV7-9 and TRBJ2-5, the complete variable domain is DTGVSQNPRHKITKRGQNVTFRCDPISEHNRLYWYRQTLGQGPEFLTYFQNEAQLEKSRLLSDRFSAERPKGSFSTLEIQRTEQGDSAMYLCASSIWTGGGWETQYFGPGTRLLVL.

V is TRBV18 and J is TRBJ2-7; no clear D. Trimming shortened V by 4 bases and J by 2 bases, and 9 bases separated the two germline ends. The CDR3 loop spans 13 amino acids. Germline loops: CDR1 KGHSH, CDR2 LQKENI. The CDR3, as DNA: TGTGCCAGCTCACTTCCAGGTACCTACGAGCAGTACTTC. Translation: CASSLPGTYEQYF. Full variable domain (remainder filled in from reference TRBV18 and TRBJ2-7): NAGVMQNPRHLVRRRGQEARLRCSPMKGHSHVYWYRQLPEEGLKFMVYLQKENIIDESGMPKERFSAEFPKEGPSILRIQQVVRGDSAAYFCASSLPGTYEQYFGPGTRLTVT.

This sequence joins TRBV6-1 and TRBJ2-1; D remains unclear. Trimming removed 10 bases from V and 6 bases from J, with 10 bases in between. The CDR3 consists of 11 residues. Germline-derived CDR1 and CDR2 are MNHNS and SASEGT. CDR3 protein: CAITTFNEQFF. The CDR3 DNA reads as TGTGCCATCACAACGTTCAATGAGCAGTTCTTC.

The CDR3 is CASSLDREGWTEAFF. CDR3 DNA: TGTGCCAGCAGTTTAGACAGGGAAGGGTGGACTGAAGCTTTCTTT. The chain links TRBV28 to TRBJ1-1; TRBD1 matches at 7 bases. The CDR3 sequence is 15 residues long. Germline V gene sequence: CDR1 MDHEN, CDR2 SYDVKM. Trimming took 2 bases from V and 5 from J; bases not matched to a gene: 8.

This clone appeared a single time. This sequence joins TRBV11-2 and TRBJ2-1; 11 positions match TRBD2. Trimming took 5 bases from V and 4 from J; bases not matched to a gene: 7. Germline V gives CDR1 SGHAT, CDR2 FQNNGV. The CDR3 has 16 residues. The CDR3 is CASSRPTSGGYNEQFF. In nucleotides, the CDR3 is TGTGCCAGCAGCCGCCCCACTAGCGGGGGTTACAATGAGCAGTTCTTC.

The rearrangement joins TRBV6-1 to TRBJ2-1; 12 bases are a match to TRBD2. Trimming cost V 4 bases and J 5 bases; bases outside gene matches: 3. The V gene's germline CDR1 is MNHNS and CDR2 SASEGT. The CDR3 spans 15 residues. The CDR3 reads CASSGLAGGHNEQFF. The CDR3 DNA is TGTGCCAGCAGTGGGCTAGCGGGGGGGCACAATGAGCAGTTCTTC.